This T cell receptor beta chain was identified in a study of T cells after yellow fever vaccination. The germline CDR1 and CDR2 sequences are SGDLS and YYNGEE. This CDR3 spans 17 amino acids. Trimming removed 2 bases from V and 4 bases from J; junction bases left unmatched: 8. MiXCR was run by TCRdb on the 5' RACE reads, yielding one entry per CDR3 protein. The sample records 300,000 to 400,000 distinct CDR3 sequences, over 8% being singletons. The material was PBMCs, obtained on the day of the first yellow fever vaccination. The receptor was derived from a man aged 18 to 30 who received the YFV17D yellow fever vaccine. The chain links TRBV9 to TRBJ2-2; 10 bases match TRBD2. CDR3 nucleotide sequence: TGTGCCAGCAGCGTCGGACTAAGCGGGGGGGCCACCGGGGAGCTGTTTTTT. This translates into CASSVGLSGGATGELFF.